This TCR beta chain is drawn from a study of blood T cell repertoires in COVID-19. Study overall: Both acute and convalescent COVID-19 samples were obtained from the United States, Italy and Spain.

Original analysis: From reference gene primer amplification, estimates of nucleated cell counts were derived. Assay used: immunoSEQ multiplex PCR; TCRdb lists only in-frame clones, some missing. That table gives V, J and clone size, and the DNA gave D and trimming. The sample holds 250,000 or so clones, approximately 89% seen once. The study recruited people aged about 18 to 90 years across around 23 US areas. All recovered Cohort 3 donors got two negative PCRs, got clearance, or saw symptom resolution. The sequencing sample was made of PBMCs or T cells enriched from blood (not recorded which). The clonotype originates from a woman younger than 35 who had recovered from COVID-19.

CDR3 bases: TGTGCCAGCAGCTTAGCGGCTAGCACAGATACGCAGTATTTT. The encoded protein is CASSLAASTDTQYF. The V and J genes are TRBV2 and TRBJ2-3; D possibly corresponds to TRBD2 (6 bases). Germline V gene data show CDR1 as SNHLY and CDR2 as FYNNEI. Deletions cut 6 bases from V and 0 bases from J, with 10 bases between. The CDR3 sequence is 14 residues long.